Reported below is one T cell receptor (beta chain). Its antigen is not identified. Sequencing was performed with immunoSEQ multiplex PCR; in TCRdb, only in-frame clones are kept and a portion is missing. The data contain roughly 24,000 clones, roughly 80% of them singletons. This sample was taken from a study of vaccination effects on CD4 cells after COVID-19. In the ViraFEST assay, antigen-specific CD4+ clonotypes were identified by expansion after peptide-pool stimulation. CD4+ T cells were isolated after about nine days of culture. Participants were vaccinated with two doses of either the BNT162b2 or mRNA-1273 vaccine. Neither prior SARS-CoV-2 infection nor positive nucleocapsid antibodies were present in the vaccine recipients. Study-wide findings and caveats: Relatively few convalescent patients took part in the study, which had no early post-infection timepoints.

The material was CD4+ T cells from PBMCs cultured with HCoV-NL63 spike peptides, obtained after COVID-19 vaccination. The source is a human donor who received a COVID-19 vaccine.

DNA of the CDR3: TGTGCCAGCAGCGTATTGGCACCGATTAGCTACGAGCAGTACTTC. Its translation is CASSVLAPISYEQYF. This sequence joins TRBV5-8 and TRBJ2-7; the D is unclear. Trimming stripped 4 bases from V and 3 bases from J, with 17 bases between. Germline loops: CDR1 SGHTS, CDR2 YDEGEE. The CDR3 is 15 amino acids.